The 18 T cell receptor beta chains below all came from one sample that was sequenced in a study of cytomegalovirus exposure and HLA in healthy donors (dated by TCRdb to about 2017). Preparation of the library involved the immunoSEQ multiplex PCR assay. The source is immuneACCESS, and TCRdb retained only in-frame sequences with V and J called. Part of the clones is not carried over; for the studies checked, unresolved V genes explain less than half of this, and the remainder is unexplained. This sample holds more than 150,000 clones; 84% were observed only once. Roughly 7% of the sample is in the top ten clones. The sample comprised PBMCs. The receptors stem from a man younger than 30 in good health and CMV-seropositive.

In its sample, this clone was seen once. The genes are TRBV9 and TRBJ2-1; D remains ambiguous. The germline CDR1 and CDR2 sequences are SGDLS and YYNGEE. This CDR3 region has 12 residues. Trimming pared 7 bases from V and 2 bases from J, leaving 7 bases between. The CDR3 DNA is TGTGCCAGCGGAGAGCCCTACAATGAGCAGTTCTTC. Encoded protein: CASGEPYNEQFF. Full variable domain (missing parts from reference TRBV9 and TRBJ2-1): DSGVTQTPKHLITATGQRVTLRCSPRSGDLSVYWYQQSLDQGLQFLIQYYNGEERAKGNILERFSAQQFPDLHSELNLSSLELGDSALYFCASGEPYNEQFFGPGTRLTVL.

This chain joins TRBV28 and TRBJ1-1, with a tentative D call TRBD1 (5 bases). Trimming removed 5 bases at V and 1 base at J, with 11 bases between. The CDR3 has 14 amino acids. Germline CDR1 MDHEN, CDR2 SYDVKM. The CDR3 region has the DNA TGTGCCAGCAGTCCTTTGGGGGGGAACACTGAAGCTTTCTTT. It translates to CASSPLGGNTEAFF.

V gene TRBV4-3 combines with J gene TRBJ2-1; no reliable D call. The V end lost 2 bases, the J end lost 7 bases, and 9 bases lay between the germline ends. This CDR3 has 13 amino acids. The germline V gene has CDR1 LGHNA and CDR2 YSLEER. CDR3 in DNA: TGCGCCAGCAGCCAATTCGGGTCTAATGAGCAGTTCTTC. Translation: CASSQFGSNEQFF.

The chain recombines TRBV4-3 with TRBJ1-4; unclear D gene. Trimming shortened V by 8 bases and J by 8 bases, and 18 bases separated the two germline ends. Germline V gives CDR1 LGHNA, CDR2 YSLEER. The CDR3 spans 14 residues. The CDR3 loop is CASGEGKVREKLFF. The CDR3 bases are TGCGCCAGCGGGGAGGGCAAGGTTAGAGAAAAACTGTTTTTT.

The CDR3 nucleotides read TGCGCCAGCAGCCAAGAATGGACAGGGGTAAACTATGGCTACACCTTC. Its protein product is CASSQEWTGVNYGYTF. The chain recombines TRBV4-3 with TRBJ1-2; 9 nucleotides line up with TRBD1. V shed 0 bases, J shed 2 bases, and the junction held 4 bases outside the gene matches. Germline-derived CDR1 and CDR2 are LGHNA and YSLEER. CDR3 length: 16 residues.

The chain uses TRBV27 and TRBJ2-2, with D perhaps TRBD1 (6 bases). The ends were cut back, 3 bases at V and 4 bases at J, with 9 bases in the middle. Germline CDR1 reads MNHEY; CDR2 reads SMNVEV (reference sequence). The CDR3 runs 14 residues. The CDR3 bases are TGTGCCAGCAGTTTGAGGGGGTCCACCGGGGAGCTGTTTTTT. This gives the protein CASSLRGSTGELFF.

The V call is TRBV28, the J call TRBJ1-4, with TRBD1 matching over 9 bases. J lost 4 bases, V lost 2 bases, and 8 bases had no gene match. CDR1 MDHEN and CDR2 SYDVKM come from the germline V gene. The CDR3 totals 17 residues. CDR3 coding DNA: TGTGCCAGCAGTTTAGGGGACAGGGCCTCTTTTAATGAAAAACTGTTTTTT. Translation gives CASSLGDRASFNEKLFF. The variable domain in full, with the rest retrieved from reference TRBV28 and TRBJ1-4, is DVKVTQSSRYLVKRTGEKVFLECVQDMDHENMFWYRQDPGLGLRLIYFSYDVKMKEKGDIPEGYSVSREKKERFSLILESASTNQTSMYLCASSLGDRASFNEKLFFGSGTQLSVL.

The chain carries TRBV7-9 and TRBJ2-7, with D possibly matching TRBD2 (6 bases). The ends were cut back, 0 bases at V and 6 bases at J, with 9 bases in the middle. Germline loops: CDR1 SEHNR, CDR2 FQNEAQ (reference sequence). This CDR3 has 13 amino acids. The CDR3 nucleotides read TGTGCCAGCAGCTTAGCCGGGGGTGGCGAGCAGTACTTC. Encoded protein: CASSLAGGGEQYF.

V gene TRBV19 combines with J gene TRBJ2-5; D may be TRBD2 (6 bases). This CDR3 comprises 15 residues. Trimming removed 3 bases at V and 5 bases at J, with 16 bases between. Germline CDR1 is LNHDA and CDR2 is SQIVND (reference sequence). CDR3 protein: CASSIGSGRGETQYF. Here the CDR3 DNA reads TGTGCCAGTAGTATCGGTAGCGGAAGGGGTGAGACCCAGTACTTC.

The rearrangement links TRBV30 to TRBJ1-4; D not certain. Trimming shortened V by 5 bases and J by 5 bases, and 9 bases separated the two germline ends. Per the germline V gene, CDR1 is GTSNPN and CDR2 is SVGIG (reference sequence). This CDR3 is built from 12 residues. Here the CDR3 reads CAWEERNEKLFF. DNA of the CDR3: TGTGCCTGGGAGGAACGAAATGAAAAACTGTTTTTT.

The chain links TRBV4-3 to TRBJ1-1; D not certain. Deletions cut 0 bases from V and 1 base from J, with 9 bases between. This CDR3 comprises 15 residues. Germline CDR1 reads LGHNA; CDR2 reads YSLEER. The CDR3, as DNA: TGCGCCAGCAGCCAAGACGTTTCCTGGAACACTGAAGCTTTCTTT. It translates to CASSQDVSWNTEAFF.

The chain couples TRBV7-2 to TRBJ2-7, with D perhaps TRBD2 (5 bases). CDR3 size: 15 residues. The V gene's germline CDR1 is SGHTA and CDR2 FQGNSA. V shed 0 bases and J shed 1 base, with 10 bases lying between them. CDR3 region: CASSLAAGHSYEQYF. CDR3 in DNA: TGTGCCAGCAGCTTAGCGGCGGGTCATTCCTACGAGCAGTACTTC.

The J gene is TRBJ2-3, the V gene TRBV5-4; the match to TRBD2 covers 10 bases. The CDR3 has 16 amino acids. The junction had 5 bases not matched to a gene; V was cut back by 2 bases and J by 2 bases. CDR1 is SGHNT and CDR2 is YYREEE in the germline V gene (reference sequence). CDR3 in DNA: TGTGCCAGCAGCTTAGCGGGAGGGCTCCACACAGATACGCAGTATTTT. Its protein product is CASSLAGGLHTDTQYF.

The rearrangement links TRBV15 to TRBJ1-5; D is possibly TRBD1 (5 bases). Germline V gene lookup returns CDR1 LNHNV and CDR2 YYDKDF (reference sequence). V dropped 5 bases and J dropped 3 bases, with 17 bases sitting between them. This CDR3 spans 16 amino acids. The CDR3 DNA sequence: TGTGCCACCAGCCGCCGAGTTGGGGCCGACAATCAGCCCCAGCATTTT. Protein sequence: CATSRRVGADNQPQHF. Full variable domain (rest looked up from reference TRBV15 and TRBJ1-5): DAMVIQNPRYQVTQFGKPVTLSCSQTLNHNVMYWYQQKSSQAPKLLFHYYDKDFNNEADTPDNFQSRRPNTSFCFLDIRSPGLGDTAMYLCATSRRVGADNQPQHFGDGTRLSIL.

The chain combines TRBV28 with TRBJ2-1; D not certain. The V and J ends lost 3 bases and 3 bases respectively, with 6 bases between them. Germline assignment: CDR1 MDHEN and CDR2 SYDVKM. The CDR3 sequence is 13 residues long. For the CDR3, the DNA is TGTGCCAGCAGTTTCCAGGACTACAATGAGCAGTTCTTC. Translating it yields CASSFQDYNEQFF.

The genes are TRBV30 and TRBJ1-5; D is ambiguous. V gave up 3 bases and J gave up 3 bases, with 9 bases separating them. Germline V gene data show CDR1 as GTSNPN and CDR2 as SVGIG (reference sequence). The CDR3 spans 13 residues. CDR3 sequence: CAWREQYNQPQHF. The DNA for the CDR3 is TGTGCCTGGAGGGAACAGTACAATCAGCCCCAGCATTTT.

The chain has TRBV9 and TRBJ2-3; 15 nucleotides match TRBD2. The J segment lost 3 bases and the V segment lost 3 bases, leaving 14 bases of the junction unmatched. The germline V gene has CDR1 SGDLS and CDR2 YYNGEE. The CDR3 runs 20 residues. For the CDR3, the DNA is TGTGCCAGCAGCGCCCCTCCCGGGACTAGCGGGAGGTTTGATACAGATACGCAGTATTTT. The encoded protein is CASSAPPGTSGRFDTDTQYF.

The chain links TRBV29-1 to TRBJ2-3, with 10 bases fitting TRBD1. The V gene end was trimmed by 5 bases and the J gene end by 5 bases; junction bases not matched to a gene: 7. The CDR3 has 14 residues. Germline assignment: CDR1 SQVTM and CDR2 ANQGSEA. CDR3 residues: CSVLFWDRGDTQYF. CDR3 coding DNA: TGCAGCGTTCTTTTTTGGGACAGGGGAGATACGCAGTATTTT.